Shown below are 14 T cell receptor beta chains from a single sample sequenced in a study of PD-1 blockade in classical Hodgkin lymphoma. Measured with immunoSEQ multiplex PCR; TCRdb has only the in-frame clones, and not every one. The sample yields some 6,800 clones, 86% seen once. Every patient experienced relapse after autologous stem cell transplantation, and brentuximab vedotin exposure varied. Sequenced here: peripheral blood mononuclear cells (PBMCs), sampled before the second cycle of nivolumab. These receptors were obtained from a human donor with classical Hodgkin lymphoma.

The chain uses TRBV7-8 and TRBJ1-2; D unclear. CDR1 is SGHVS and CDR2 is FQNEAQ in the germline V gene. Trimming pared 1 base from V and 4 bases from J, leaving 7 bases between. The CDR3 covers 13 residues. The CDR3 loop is CASSLERSYGYTF. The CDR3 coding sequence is TGTGCCAGCAGCTTAGAACGGTCCTATGGCTACACCTTC.

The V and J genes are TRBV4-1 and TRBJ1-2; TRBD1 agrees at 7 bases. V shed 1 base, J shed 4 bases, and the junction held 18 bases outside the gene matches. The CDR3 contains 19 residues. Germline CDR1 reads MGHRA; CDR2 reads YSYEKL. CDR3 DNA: TGCGCCAGCAGCCAAGGTCTAAGTGACAGGGTACGTTTAGCCTATGGCTACACCTTC. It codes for CASSQGLSDRVRLAYGYTF.

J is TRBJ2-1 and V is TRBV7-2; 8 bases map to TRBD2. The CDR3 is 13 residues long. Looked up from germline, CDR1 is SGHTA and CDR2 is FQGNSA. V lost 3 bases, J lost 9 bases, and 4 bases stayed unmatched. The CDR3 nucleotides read TGTGCCAGCAGCTTCGGGGGGGGATTTGAGCAGTTCTTC. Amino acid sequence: CASSFGGGFEQFF.

The DNA for the CDR3 is TGTGCCAGCAGGGAGGATGGGAGCTATGGCTACACCTTC. This gives the protein CASREDGSYGYTF. The chain uses TRBV2 and TRBJ1-2; no firm D call. The CDR3 covers 13 residues. The germline gives CDR1 SNHLY, CDR2 FYNNEI. V was shortened by 6 bases and J by 4 bases, with 12 bases between the two germline ends.

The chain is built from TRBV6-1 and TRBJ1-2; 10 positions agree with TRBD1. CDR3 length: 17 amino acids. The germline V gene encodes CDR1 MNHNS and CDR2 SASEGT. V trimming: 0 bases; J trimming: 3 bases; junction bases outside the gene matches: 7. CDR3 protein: CASSEARGDRGYYGYTF. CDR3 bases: TGTGCCAGCAGTGAAGCGAGGGGGGACAGGGGATACTATGGCTACACCTTC.

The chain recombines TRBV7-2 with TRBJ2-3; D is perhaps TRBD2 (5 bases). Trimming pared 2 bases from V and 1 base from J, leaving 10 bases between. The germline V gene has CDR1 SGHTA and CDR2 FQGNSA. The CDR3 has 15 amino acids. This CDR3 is CASSLLSAGTDTQYF. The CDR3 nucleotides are TGTGCCAGCAGCTTACTTAGCGCGGGCACAGATACGCAGTATTTT.

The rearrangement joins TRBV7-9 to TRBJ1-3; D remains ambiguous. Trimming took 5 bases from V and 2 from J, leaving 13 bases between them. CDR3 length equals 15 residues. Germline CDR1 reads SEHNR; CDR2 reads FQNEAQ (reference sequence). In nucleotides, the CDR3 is TGTGCCAGCAGCCCCGTAAGGCCAGCTGGAAACACCATATATTTT. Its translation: CASSPVRPAGNTIYF.

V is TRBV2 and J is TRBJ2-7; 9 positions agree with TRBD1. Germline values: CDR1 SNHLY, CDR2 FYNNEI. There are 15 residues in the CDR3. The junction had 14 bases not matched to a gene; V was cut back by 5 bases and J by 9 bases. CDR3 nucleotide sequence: TGTGCCAGCAGTCCACCCCGGACAGGGGTTTTAAGGCAGTACGTC. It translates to CASSPPRTGVLRQYV.

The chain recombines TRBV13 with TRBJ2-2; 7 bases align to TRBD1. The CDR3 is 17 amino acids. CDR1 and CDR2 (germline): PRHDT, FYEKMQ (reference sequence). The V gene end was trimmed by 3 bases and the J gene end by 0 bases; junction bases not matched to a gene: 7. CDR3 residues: CASSFLSGGANTGELFF. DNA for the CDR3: TGTGCCAGCAGCTTCCTCTCAGGGGGTGCGAACACCGGGGAGCTGTTTTTT.

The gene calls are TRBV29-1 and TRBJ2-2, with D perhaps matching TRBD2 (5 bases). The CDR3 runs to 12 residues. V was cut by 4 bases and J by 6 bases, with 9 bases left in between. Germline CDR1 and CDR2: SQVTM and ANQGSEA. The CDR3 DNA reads TGCAGCGTTGGTGGAGGACCCGGGGAGCTGTTTTTT. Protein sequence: CSVGGGPGELFF.

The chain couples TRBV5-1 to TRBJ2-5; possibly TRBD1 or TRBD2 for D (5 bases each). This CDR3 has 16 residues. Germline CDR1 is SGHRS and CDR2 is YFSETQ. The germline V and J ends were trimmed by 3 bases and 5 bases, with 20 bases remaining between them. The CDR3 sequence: CASSSTGTMVGETQYF. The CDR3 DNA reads TGCGCCAGCAGCTCTACCGGGACCATGGTCGGGGAGACCCAGTACTTC.

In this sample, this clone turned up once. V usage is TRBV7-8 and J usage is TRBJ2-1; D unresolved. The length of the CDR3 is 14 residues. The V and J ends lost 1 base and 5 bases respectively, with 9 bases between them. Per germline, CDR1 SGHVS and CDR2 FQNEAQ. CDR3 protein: CASSLVRADNEQFF. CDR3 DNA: TGTGCCAGCAGCTTAGTTCGAGCAGACAATGAGCAGTTCTTC.

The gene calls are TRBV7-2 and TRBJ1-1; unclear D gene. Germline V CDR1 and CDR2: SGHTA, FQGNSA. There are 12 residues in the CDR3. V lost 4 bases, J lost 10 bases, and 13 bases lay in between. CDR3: CASSSIGMGAFF. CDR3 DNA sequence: TGTGCCAGCAGCTCTATTGGGATGGGAGCTTTCTTT.

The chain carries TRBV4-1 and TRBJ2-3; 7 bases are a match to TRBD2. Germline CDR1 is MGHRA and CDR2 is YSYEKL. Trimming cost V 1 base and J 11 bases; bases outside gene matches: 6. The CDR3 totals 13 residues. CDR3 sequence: CASSQAPGLKQYF. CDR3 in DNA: TGCGCCAGCAGCCAAGCTCCGGGACTAAAGCAGTATTTT.